A single sample gave rise to the 24 T cell receptor beta chains below, sequenced in a study of cytomegalovirus exposure and HLA in healthy donors (dated by TCRdb to 2015 to 2018). Libraries were prepared through the immunoSEQ multiplex PCR assay. For the multiplex PCR, a mixture combining 60 forward primers for TCR Vbeta segments and 13 reverse primers for TCR Jbeta segments was used. Imported from immuneACCESS, the table was reduced by TCRdb to in-frame sequences with V and J called. These copies leave out some clones; in studies compared against another copy, an unresolved V gene accounts for under half, and the cause of the remainder is not known. Counted in this sample were some 150,000 clones; under 80% of them appeared once. 2.5% to 3% of the sample is in the top ten clones. Material: PBMCs. The receptors originated from a man in his forties or fifties in good health and CMV-seronegative.

The rearrangement joins TRBV10-3 to TRBJ2-5; 7 bases agree with TRBD1. CDR3 size: 13 residues. CDR1 and CDR2 (germline): ENHRY, SYGVKD. After removal of 8 bases from V and 1 base from J, the junction contained 4 bases not matched to a gene. The CDR3 DNA is TGTGCCATCGGAAGACAGGGCCAAGAGACCCAGTACTTC. It encodes CAIGRQGQETQYF.

The J gene is TRBJ2-5, the V gene TRBV9; the D gene is possibly TRBD1 (6 bases). The V gene lost 4 bases and the J gene lost 2 bases, with 18 bases spanning the gap. Germline-derived CDR1 and CDR2 are SGDLS and YYNGEE. This CDR3 contains 16 residues. The CDR3 DNA reads as TGTGCCAGCAGCCCCCCAGCCGGGACAACTCAAGAGACCCAGTACTTC. This sequence encodes CASSPPAGTTQETQYF.

This sequence joins TRBV2 and TRBJ2-3; D is possibly TRBD1 (5 bases). Germline CDR1 and CDR2: SNHLY and FYNNEI. This CDR3 spans 12 amino acids. V lost 6 bases to trimming and J lost 2 bases, with 6 bases between them. Here the CDR3 reads CASRQVTDTQYF. DNA for the CDR3: TGTGCCAGCAGACAGGTCACAGATACGCAGTATTTT.

The table lists this clone with a few counts. J is TRBJ1-2 and V is TRBV25-1, with TRBD1 matching over 8 bases. Germline values: CDR1 MGHDK, CDR2 SYGVNS. CDR3 length: 16 residues. With 0 bases clipped from V and 6 bases from J, the junction kept 9 bases outside the gene matches. CDR3 loop: CASSEYGDRGSHGYTF. CDR3 bases: TGTGCCAGCAGTGAATATGGAGACAGGGGCTCCCATGGCTACACCTTC.

This clone came up once. The chain has TRBV4-1 and TRBJ2-3, with D possibly being TRBD1 (6 bases). CDR3 length equals 15 residues. Trimming cost V 2 bases and J 0 bases, with 9 bases left between them. Germline V CDR1 and CDR2: MGHRA, YSYEKL. The CDR3 DNA follows: TGCGCCAGCAGCCAACAGGGGTGGAGCACAGATACGCAGTATTTT. Its protein is CASSQQGWSTDTQYF.

This rearrangement joins TRBV21-1 to TRBJ2-3; no DNA check was done on the table's D call, TRBD2. TRBV21-1 is reported as a pseudogene. The CDR3 is 17 amino acids. DNA for the CDR3: TGTGCCAGCCGAGGAGCGTATACGGGGGACTGCACAGATACGCAGTATTTT. Protein product: CASRGAYTGDCTDTQYF.

This clone was seen a few times. The V call is TRBV29-1, the J call TRBJ2-2; 10 bases map to TRBD1. Germline-derived CDR1 and CDR2 are SQVTM and ANQGSEA. The CDR3 runs 14 residues. V gave up 7 bases and J gave up 3 bases; unmatched junction bases: 5. The CDR3 nucleotides read TGCAGCGGGTCCGGGACAGGGGACACCGGGGAGCTGTTTTTT. Translating gives CSGSGTGDTGELFF.

This chain's CDR3 is CASSNDRVGEQYF. The DNA for the CDR3 is TGTGCCAGCAGTAACGACAGGGTCGGCGAGCAGTACTTC. The chain is built from TRBV5-4 and TRBJ2-7, with TRBD1 matching 7 bases. J gave up 6 bases and V 5 bases, and 8 bases lay outside the gene matches. The germline V gene has CDR1 SGHNT and CDR2 YYREEE (reference sequence). The CDR3 sequence is 13 residues long.

This clone has just a few counts. This chain joins TRBV28 and TRBJ2-1; possible D gene TRBD2, 7 bases. The CDR3 is 15 amino acids. CDR1 and CDR2 (germline): MDHEN, SYDVKM. Trimming took off 6 bases at V and 7 bases at J, with 19 bases between the two ends. CDR3 residues: CASSFLGGARNEQFF. The CDR3 DNA reads as TGTGCCAGCAGCTTCCTAGGGGGGGCTAGGAATGAGCAGTTCTTC.

The rearrangement links TRBV5-4 to TRBJ2-5, with TRBD2 matching over 9 bases. The germline V gene has CDR1 SGHNT and CDR2 YYREEE (reference sequence). V gave up 5 bases and J gave up 1 base; unmatched junction bases: 3. The CDR3 runs 14 residues. The CDR3: CASSIAGAQETQYF. DNA of the CDR3: TGTGCCAGCAGTATAGCGGGAGCCCAAGAGACCCAGTACTTC.

This clone was found once. The chain uses TRBV19 and TRBJ2-5, with TRBD1 identical over 7 bases. Germline V gene data show CDR1 as LNHDA and CDR2 as SQIVND (reference sequence). The V gene end was trimmed by 5 bases and the J gene end by 3 bases; junction bases not matched to a gene: 3. This CDR3 has 13 residues. The CDR3: CASSLDREETQYF. CDR3 nucleotide sequence: TGTGCCAGTAGTCTCGACAGGGAAGAGACCCAGTACTTC. The full variable domain, with the rest looked up from reference TRBV19 and TRBJ2-5, is DGGITQSPKYLFRKEGQNVTLSCEQNLNHDAMYWYRQDPGQGLRLIYYSQIVNDFQKGDIAEGYSVSREKKESFPLTVTSAQKNPTAFYLCASSLDREETQYFGPGTRLLVL.

This chain joins TRBV6-1 and TRBJ1-4; no reliable D call. The germline V gene encodes CDR1 MNHNS and CDR2 SASEGT. The length of the CDR3 is 15 residues. V was clipped by 6 bases and J by 1 base, with 12 bases between them. CDR3 residues: CASSPRGRTNEKLFF. CDR3 DNA sequence: TGTGCCAGCAGCCCCCGAGGGAGAACTAATGAAAAACTGTTTTTT.

This clone was seen a single time. This rearrangement joins TRBV5-6 to TRBJ1-2; D not certain. The CDR3 runs 13 residues. Germline-derived CDR1 and CDR2 are SGHDT and YYEEEE. V lost 7 bases and J lost 3, with 13 bases in between. In nucleotides, the CDR3 is TGTGCCAGCTGGAGAGAAACTGACTATGGCTACACCTTC. Its translation is CASWRETDYGYTF.

The J gene is TRBJ1-4, the V gene TRBV29-1; a possible D gene is TRBD1 (5 bases). The CDR3 totals 13 residues. V shed 6 bases and J shed 10 bases, with 18 bases lying between them. Germline lookup yields CDR1 SQVTM and CDR2 ANQGSEA. DNA of the CDR3: TGCAGCGTCCGTCGGGGGTTGGGTGGAAAACTGTTTTTT. Its protein product is CSVRRGLGGKLFF.

This chain connects TRBV15 to TRBJ2-2; a weak D match, TRBD1 (5 bases). The germline gives CDR1 LNHNV, CDR2 YYDKDF (reference sequence). CDR3 size: 15 residues. The V end was cut by 1 base, the J end by 5 bases, with 11 bases between. The CDR3 here is CATSRVGRVTGELFF. CDR3 nucleotide sequence: TGTGCCACCAGCAGAGTGGGCAGGGTGACCGGGGAGCTGTTTTTT.

This clone was seen a handful of times. The J gene is TRBJ2-5, the V gene TRBV7-6, with TRBD1 as a possible D gene (5 bases). The J call is in doubt because the DNA end fits TRBJ2-7 better. Germline CDR1 and CDR2: SGHVS and FNYEAQ. The CDR3 has 13 residues. The CDR3 is CASTLGDSYEQYF. The CDR3 DNA reads TGTGCCAGCACCCTAGGGGATTCCTACGAGCAGTACTTC.

This clone was seen only a few times. The chain recombines TRBV7-9 with TRBJ2-5; 7 bases agree with TRBD1. The V gene end was trimmed by 2 bases and the J gene end by 5 bases; junction bases not matched to a gene: 2. The CDR3 is 13 amino acids. Germline CDR1 is SEHNR and CDR2 is FQNEAQ (reference sequence). In DNA form, the CDR3 reads TGTGCCAGCAGCTTAAGGGGGCCGGAGACCCAGTACTTC. It codes for CASSLRGPETQYF.

This chain uses TRBV6-1 with TRBJ2-2; D is perhaps TRBD1 (7 bases). The CDR3 is made up of 15 amino acids. The V end was cut by 0 bases, the J end by 7 bases, with 12 bases between. CDR1 and CDR2 from the germline V gene are MNHNS and SASEGT. CDR3 nucleotides: TGTGCCAGCAGTGAAGCGGAGGGGGCGGGCGGGGAGCTGTTTTTT. This sequence encodes CASSEAEGAGGELFF.

This clone was counted a single time. V usage is TRBV5-6 and J usage is TRBJ1-2, with D possibly being TRBD1 (5 bases). Per the germline V gene, CDR1 is SGHDT and CDR2 is YYEEEE. Trimming stripped 4 bases from V and 2 bases from J, with 12 bases between. The CDR3 covers 14 residues. CDR3 amino acids: CASSAIGGNYGYTF. The DNA for the CDR3 is TGTGCCAGCAGCGCGATCGGGGGGAACTATGGCTACACCTTC.

The chain is built from TRBV7-3 and TRBJ2-1, with D unresolved. Between the trimmed V and J ends, which lost 5 bases and 0 bases, there was a span of 5 bases. This CDR3 has 13 amino acids. The germline V gene encodes CDR1 SGHTA and CDR2 FQGTGA. The CDR3 protein is CASSPSSYNEQFF. The CDR3 DNA follows: TGTGCCAGCAGCCCGAGCTCCTACAATGAGCAGTTCTTC.

The chain combines TRBV19 with TRBJ1-2, with 10 bases aligning to TRBD1. This CDR3 has 15 amino acids. The ends lost 3 bases at V and 7 bases at J; junction bases unmatched: 8. Germline CDR1 and CDR2: LNHDA and SQIVND (reference sequence). CDR3 bases: TGTGCCAGTAGTATGGGGGGACAGGGGTATTTTGGCTACACCTTC. This translates into CASSMGGQGYFGYTF.

This sequence joins TRBV6-6 and TRBJ2-7, with 8 bases fitting TRBD1. This CDR3 region has 16 residues. CDR1 is MNHNY and CDR2 is SVGAGI in the germline V gene (reference sequence). V trimming: 6 bases; J trimming: 1 base; junction bases outside the gene matches: 11. CDR3 DNA sequence: TGTGCCAGCAGCCCCCGGAGCCAGGGGGCTTCCTACGAGCAGTACTTC. Translated: CASSPRSQGASYEQYF.

This clone has a handful of counts. V and J are TRBV11-2 and TRBJ1-4; D perhaps matches TRBD1 (5 bases). The germline V and J ends were trimmed by 4 bases and 7 bases, with 13 bases remaining between them. This CDR3 has 14 residues. Germline V CDR1 and CDR2: SGHAT, FQNNGV. The CDR3 DNA sequence: TGTGCCAGCAGCTCGCGGCCAGGGCCTGAAAAACTGTTTTTT. It specifies CASSSRPGPEKLFF.

This chain uses TRBV4-3 with TRBJ2-1; D gene ambiguous. Looked up from germline, CDR1 is LGHNA and CDR2 is YSLEER. Deletions cut 0 bases from V and 4 bases from J, with 13 bases between. The CDR3 loop spans 16 amino acids. The CDR3 coding sequence is TGCGCCAGCAGCCAAGATACGAGCCGGCGGTACAATGAGCAGTTCTTC. It specifies CASSQDTSRRYNEQFF.